These 18 T cell receptor beta chains share one sample of origin, sequenced in a study of T cell responses to AZD1222 COVID-19 vaccine. Sequenced by immunoSEQ multiplex PCR; TCRdb stores in-frame clones only, minus some. The table shows 100,000 to 150,000 clones, with 85% to 95% occurring only once. Source: peripheral blood, taken on day 0 of AZD1222 vaccination. These TCRs come from an adult in good health.

The chain employs TRBV4-1 and TRBJ1-2; D is unclear. The V gene lost 2 bases and the J gene lost 7 bases, with 8 bases spanning the gap. The CDR3 sequence is 12 residues long. Germline values: CDR1 MGHRA, CDR2 YSYEKL. This CDR3 reads CASSQLGFGYTF. Here the CDR3 DNA reads TGCGCCAGCAGCCAATTAGGTTTTGGCTACACCTTC.

The chain links TRBV29-1 to TRBJ1-1; the D is unclear. The V and J ends lost 6 bases and 5 bases respectively, with 16 bases between them. The CDR3 spans 13 residues. CDR1 and CDR2 (germline): SQVTM, ANQGSEA. The CDR3 DNA follows: TGCAGCGTCGCGGCTGAAGGATTGACTGAAGCTTTCTTT. Amino acid sequence: CSVAAEGLTEAFF.

V usage is TRBV11-2 and J usage is TRBJ1-2; 9 nucleotides match TRBD1. The length of the CDR3 is 14 residues. Germline CDR1 is SGHAT and CDR2 is FQNNGV. V dropped 6 bases and J dropped 8; count of bases not matched to a gene: 10. As DNA, the CDR3 is TGTGCCAGCAGAAGCCCGGGACAGGGAGGAGGCTACACCTTC. Translation: CASRSPGQGGGYTF.

This rearrangement joins TRBV5-1 to TRBJ2-1; 9 bases are shared with TRBD2. Unmatched junction bases numbered 11, after V lost 0 bases and J lost 10 bases. Germline CDR1 reads SGHRS; CDR2 reads YFSETQ. This CDR3 region has 16 residues. The CDR3 region is CASSLASTGTSSEQFF. For the CDR3, the DNA is TGCGCCAGCAGCTTGGCCTCTACTGGGACTAGCAGCGAGCAGTTCTTC.

With regard to this clone: An end of the junction differs from the germline gene, which may be a read error. The genes are TRBV5-6 and TRBJ1-5; no clear D. The CDR3 has 15 amino acids. The germline gives CDR1 SGHDT, CDR2 YYEEEE. CDR3 region: CASTTSARSYQPQHF. DNA of the CDR3: TGTGCCAGCACCACTAGTGCCCGTAGCTATCAGCCCCAGCATTTT.

This clone was picked up a small number of times. This rearrangement joins TRBV2 to TRBJ1-2; D is unclear. The CDR3 is 11 amino acids. Trimming took off 7 bases at V and 2 bases at J, with 5 bases between the two ends. Germline V gives CDR1 SNHLY, CDR2 FYNNEI. The CDR3, as DNA: TGTGCCAGCACAGAAAACTATGGCTACACCTTC. Its protein is CASTENYGYTF.

The sample holds one count of this clone. This sequence joins TRBV6-6 and TRBJ1-3, with 8 bases identical to TRBD1. Germline V gene sequence: CDR1 MNHNY, CDR2 SVGAGI (reference sequence). V gave up 5 bases and J gave up 0 bases; unmatched junction bases: 6. The CDR3 runs 16 residues. The CDR3 protein is CASSRQGLSSGNTIYF. The CDR3, as DNA: TGTGCCAGCAGTCGACAGGGGCTGAGCTCTGGAAACACCATATATTTT.

This CDR3 is CASSLVNREETQYF. The CDR3 region has the DNA TGTGCCAGCAGCTTAGTTAACAGGGAGGAGACCCAGTACTTC. V and J are TRBV7-9 and TRBJ2-5; D may be TRBD1 (6 bases). With 1 base removed from V and 5 bases from J, the gap between germline ends came to 11 bases. CDR1 and CDR2 from the germline V gene are SEHNR and FQNEAQ (reference sequence). CDR3 size: 14 residues.

CDR3 sequence: CASSPRGGSSTEAFF. The CDR3 region has the DNA TGTGCCAGCAGCCCAAGGGGGGGATCGAGCACTGAAGCTTTCTTT. The rearrangement joins TRBV7-8 to TRBJ1-1, with a possible D match to TRBD1 (6 bases). Germline V gene sequence: CDR1 SGHVS, CDR2 FQNEAQ. This CDR3 has 15 amino acids. Trimming stripped 5 bases from V and 4 bases from J, with 17 bases between.

The chain is built from TRBV7-2 and TRBJ1-6; D is uncertain. V lost 1 base and J lost 14, with 15 bases in between. Germline values: CDR1 SGHTA, CDR2 FQGNSA. The CDR3 length is 14 residues. The CDR3: CASSLGLENFTLHF. CDR3 bases: TGTGCCAGCAGCTTAGGTTTGGAAAATTTTACCCTCCACTTT. The full variable domain, in which reference TRBV7-2 and TRBJ1-6 provide the parts outside the CDR3, is GAGVSQSPSNKVTEKGKDVELRCDPISGHTALYWYRQSLGQGLEFLIYFQGNSAPDKSGLPSDRFSAERTGGSVSTLTIQRTQQEDSAVYLCASSLGLENFTLHFGNGTRLTVT.

The chain has TRBV9 and TRBJ1-1; 9 bases are a match to TRBD1. Germline V CDR1 and CDR2: SGDLS, YYNGEE. This CDR3 has 14 residues. V lost 4 bases and J lost 5; bases outside the gene matches: 6. CDR3 bases: TGTGCCAGCAGCTATCGGGACAGGGCGACTGAAGCTTTCTTT. Translating gives CASSYRDRATEAFF.

The chain carries TRBV4-1 and TRBJ2-3; unclear D gene. Germline V CDR1 and CDR2: MGHRA, YSYEKL. The germline V and J ends were trimmed by 0 bases and 0 bases, with 13 bases remaining between them. The CDR3 covers 17 residues. CDR3 sequence reads: CASSQESRATSTDTQYF. The DNA for the CDR3 is TGCGCCAGCAGCCAAGAGTCCCGCGCGACTAGCACAGATACGCAGTATTTT.

V usage is TRBV7-2 and J usage is TRBJ2-3; 8 positions match TRBD2. The ends lost 9 bases at V and 4 bases at J; junction bases unmatched: 15. From germline, CDR1 is SGHTA and CDR2 FQGNSA. This CDR3 has 16 amino acids. The CDR3 DNA reads TGTGCCAGGAGACCCCAAGCGGGAGTGGGTCCAGATACGCAGTATTTT. It encodes CARRPQAGVGPDTQYF.

The V call is TRBV11-2, the J call TRBJ1-4; the D is unclear. CDR1 is SGHAT and CDR2 is FQNNGV in the germline V gene. V was trimmed by 1 base and J by 15 bases, leaving 12 bases between them. The CDR3 is 12 residues long. The CDR3 is CASSLGPPGLFF. DNA for the CDR3: TGTGCCAGCAGCTTAGGGCCTCCCGGGTTGTTTTTT. The full variable domain, rest sourced from reference TRBV11-2 and TRBJ1-4, is EAGVAQSPRYKIIEKRQSVAFWCNPISGHATLYWYQQILGQGPKLLIQFQNNGVVDDSQLPKDRFSAERLKGVDSTLKIQPAKLEDSAVYLCASSLGPPGLFFGSGTQLSVL.

The rearrangement links TRBV30 to TRBJ1-2, with 7 positions matching TRBD1. Germline CDR1 GTSNPN, CDR2 SVGIG (reference sequence). The CDR3 consists of 14 residues. V lost 6 bases, J lost 3 bases, and 10 bases stayed unmatched. As DNA, the CDR3 is TGTGCCTGCCAACTGACAGGGAGGGACTATGGCTACACCTTC. It encodes CACQLTGRDYGYTF.

The chain carries TRBV5-1 and TRBJ1-1; possible D gene TRBD1, 6 bases. Germline CDR1 is SGHRS and CDR2 is YFSETQ. The germline V and J ends were trimmed by 0 bases and 7 bases, with 13 bases remaining between them. The CDR3 is 14 residues long. This CDR3 is CASSLGGGIVEAFF. The DNA for the CDR3 is TGCGCCAGCAGCTTGGGAGGGGGGATAGTTGAAGCTTTCTTT.

This clone has only one observation. The chain is built from TRBV21-1 and TRBJ2-4; the table's D gene call, TRBD1, was not cross checked with the DNA. TRBV21-1 is a recognized pseudogene. This CDR3 has 19 amino acids. The CDR3 is CASSTSGQSLPSIKNIQYF. The CDR3 DNA reads TGTGCCAGCAGCACTTCGGGACAGTCCCTACCTTCAATTAAAAACATTCAGTACTTC.

This clone was observed a few times. The genes are TRBV28 and TRBJ1-1; TRBD1 agrees at 7 bases. Per the germline V gene, CDR1 is MDHEN and CDR2 is SYDVKM. After removal of 5 bases from V and 11 bases from J, the junction contained 17 bases not matched to a gene. This CDR3 is 15 amino acids long. The CDR3 DNA follows: TGTGCCAGCAGTCAGGGGGGGGGCACTCAAAGATATGCTTTCTTT. Translating gives CASSQGGGTQRYAFF.